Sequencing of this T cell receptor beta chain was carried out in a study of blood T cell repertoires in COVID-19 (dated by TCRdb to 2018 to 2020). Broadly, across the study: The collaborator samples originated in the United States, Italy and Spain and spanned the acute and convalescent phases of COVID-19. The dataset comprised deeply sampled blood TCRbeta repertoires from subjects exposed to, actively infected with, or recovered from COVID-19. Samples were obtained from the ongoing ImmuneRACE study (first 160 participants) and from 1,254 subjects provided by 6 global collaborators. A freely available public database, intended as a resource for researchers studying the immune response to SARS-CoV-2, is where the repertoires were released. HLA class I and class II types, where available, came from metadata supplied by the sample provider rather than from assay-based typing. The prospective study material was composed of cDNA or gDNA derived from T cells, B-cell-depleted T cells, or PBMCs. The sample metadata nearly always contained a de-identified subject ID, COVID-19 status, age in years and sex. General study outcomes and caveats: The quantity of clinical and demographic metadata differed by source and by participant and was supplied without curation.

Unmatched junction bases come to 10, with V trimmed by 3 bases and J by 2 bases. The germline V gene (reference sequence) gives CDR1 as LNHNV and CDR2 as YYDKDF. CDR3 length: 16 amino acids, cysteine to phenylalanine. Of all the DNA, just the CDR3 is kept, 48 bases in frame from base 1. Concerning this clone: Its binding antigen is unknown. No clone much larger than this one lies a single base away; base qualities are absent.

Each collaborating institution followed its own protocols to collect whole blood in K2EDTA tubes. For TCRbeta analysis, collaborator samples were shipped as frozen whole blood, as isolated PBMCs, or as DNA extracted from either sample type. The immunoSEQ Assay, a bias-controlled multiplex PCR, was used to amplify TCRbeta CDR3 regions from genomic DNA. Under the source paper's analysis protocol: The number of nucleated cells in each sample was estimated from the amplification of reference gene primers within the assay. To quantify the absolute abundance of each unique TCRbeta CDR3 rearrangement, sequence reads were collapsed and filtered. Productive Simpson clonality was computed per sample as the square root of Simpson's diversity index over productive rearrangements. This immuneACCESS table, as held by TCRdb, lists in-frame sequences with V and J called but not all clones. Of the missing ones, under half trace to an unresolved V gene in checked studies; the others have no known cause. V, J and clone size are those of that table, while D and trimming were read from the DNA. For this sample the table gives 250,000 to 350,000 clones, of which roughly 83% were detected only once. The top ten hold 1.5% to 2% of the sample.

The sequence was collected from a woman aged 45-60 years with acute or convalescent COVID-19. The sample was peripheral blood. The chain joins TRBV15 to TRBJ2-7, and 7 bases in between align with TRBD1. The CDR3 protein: CATSRATGAYAYEQYF. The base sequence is TGTGCCACCAGCAGGGCTACAGGGGCATACGCCTACGAGCAGTACTTC.